Listed here are 12 T cell receptor beta chains from one sample, sequenced in a study of cytomegalovirus exposure and HLA in healthy donors. PCR involved 60 Vbeta and 13 Jbeta primers. Clones were sequenced by immunoSEQ multiplex PCR, and TCRdb holds only the in-frame ones, with some missing. The sample has around 110,000 clones, roughly 80% seen once; the top ten hold 1.5% to 2%. The sample comprised PBMCs. The receptors stem from a man aged 45-65 years in good health and CMV-seronegative.

This clone was seen a handful of times. The V gene is TRBV10-3, the J gene TRBJ1-3; D not certain. This CDR3 has 15 residues. The V end was cut by 5 bases, the J end by 2 bases, with 13 bases between. CDR1 ENHRY and CDR2 SYGVKD come from the germline V gene. As DNA, the CDR3 is TGTGCCATCAGTCCGCGGGAGATAGCTGGAAACACCATATATTTT. Residues: CAISPREIAGNTIYF.

The rearrangement joins TRBV5-1 to TRBJ2-1; 7 bases align to TRBD2. The germline CDR1 and CDR2 sequences are SGHRS and YFSETQ. The CDR3 totals 16 residues. Trimming took 0 bases from V and 2 from J; bases not matched to a gene: 5. The CDR3 loop is CASSLDLAAAYNEQFF. DNA of the CDR3: TGCGCCAGCAGCTTGGATCTAGCGGCCGCCTACAATGAGCAGTTCTTC.

The sample holds one count of this clone. The rearrangement uses TRBV29-1 and TRBJ2-3; 13 bases fit TRBD2. Per the germline V gene, CDR1 is SQVTM and CDR2 is ANQGSEA. CDR3 size: 18 residues. The trim removed 6 bases at V and 1 base at J, leaving 13 bases unmatched. The DNA for the CDR3 is TGCAGCGTCCACCCCGGACTAGCGGGGGACGGGGGCACAGATACGCAGTATTTT. Its translation: CSVHPGLAGDGGTDTQYF.

In its sample, this clone was seen once. J is TRBJ1-5 and V is TRBV6-1; D is perhaps TRBD1 (5 bases). V was clipped by 7 bases and J by 4 bases, with 8 bases between them. The CDR3 runs 12 residues. Germline V gene data show CDR1 as MNHNS and CDR2 as SASEGT. The CDR3 protein is CASNRWNQPQHF. For the CDR3, the DNA is TGTGCCAGCAACAGGTGGAATCAGCCCCAGCATTTT.

This clone was seen a single time. The V call is TRBV27, the J call TRBJ1-6, with a possible D match to TRBD1 (6 bases). The CDR3 spans 15 residues. With 3 bases removed from V and 10 bases from J, the gap between germline ends came to 16 bases. Germline V gives CDR1 MNHEY, CDR2 SMNVEV (reference sequence). The chain's CDR3 is CASSFNTGSGSPLHF. The CDR3 DNA is TGTGCCAGCAGTTTTAATACAGGGTCAGGCTCACCCCTCCACTTT.

This chain links TRBV5-5 with TRBJ1-1; the D is unclear. This CDR3 is built from 14 residues. The V and J ends lost 0 bases and 0 bases respectively, with 6 bases between them. Germline values: CDR1 SGHKS, CDR2 YYEKEE (reference sequence). CDR3 DNA: TGTGCCAGCAGCTTGGACCAGATGAACACTGAAGCTTTCTTT. Translated, it gives CASSLDQMNTEAFF.

The V and J genes are TRBV7-8 and TRBJ2-5; 8 positions agree with TRBD2. The ends lost 2 bases at V and 6 bases at J; junction bases unmatched: 11. The CDR3 consists of 16 residues. Germline V gives CDR1 SGHVS, CDR2 FQNEAQ. Here the CDR3 DNA reads TGTGCCAGCAGCTTAAAGCCCCGGACTAGCACCCAGACCCAGTACTTC. Protein sequence: CASSLKPRTSTQTQYF.

This chain joins TRBV5-8 and TRBJ1-4, with unresolved D. The CDR3 runs 14 residues. V was clipped by 4 bases and J by 6 bases, with 13 bases between them. Germline V lookup: CDR1 SGHTS, CDR2 YDEGEE. CDR3 sequence reads: CASSAINEYEKLFF. In DNA form, the CDR3 reads TGTGCCAGCAGCGCCATTAATGAGTATGAAAAACTGTTTTTT.

The chain carries TRBV6-5 and TRBJ2-1; TRBD2 matches 8 bases. J gave up 6 bases and V 6 bases, and 10 bases lay outside the gene matches. The V gene's germline CDR1 is MNHEY and CDR2 SVGAGI. CDR3 length: 15 residues. Here the CDR3 reads CASRGSGVWGNEQFF. In DNA, the CDR3 is TGTGCCAGCAGAGGTAGCGGGGTATGGGGCAATGAGCAGTTCTTC.

The chain couples TRBV5-5 to TRBJ1-1; D remains ambiguous. The ends were cut back, 1 base at V and 7 bases at J, with 14 bases in the middle. The CDR3 spans 14 residues. Germline V gene lookup returns CDR1 SGHKS and CDR2 YYEKEE (reference sequence). Written as DNA, the CDR3 is TGTGCCAGCAGCTTGAGGGCGGGCAGCTATGAAGCTTTCTTT. It codes for CASSLRAGSYEAFF.

This chain uses TRBV7-9 with TRBJ2-7; D gene unclear. The germline V gene encodes CDR1 SEHNR and CDR2 FQNEAQ (reference sequence). V was clipped by 5 bases and J by 7 bases, with 9 bases between them. There are 11 residues in the CDR3. Written as DNA, the CDR3 is TGTGCCAGCAGCCCGATCGAGGAGCAGTACTTC. Its translation is CASSPIEEQYF.

The chain couples TRBV7-2 to TRBJ1-5; 8 nucleotides agree with TRBD1. This CDR3 spans 15 amino acids. Trimming removed 5 bases from V and 0 bases from J; junction bases left unmatched: 3. Germline values: CDR1 SGHTA, CDR2 FQGNSA. The CDR3, as DNA: TGTGCCAGCAGCGTGACAGGGGTTAGCAATCAGCCCCAGCATTTT. The encoded protein is CASSVTGVSNQPQHF.